Sequencing of this T cell receptor beta chain was carried out in a study of blood T cell repertoires in COVID-19. Overall study context: Whether acute or convalescent, the COVID-19 samples came from the United States, Italy and Spain.

CDR1 SQVTM and CDR2 ANQGSEA come from the germline V gene. V lost 6 bases and J lost 5; bases outside the gene matches: 3. The CDR3 has 12 residues. Authors' data handling: Estimated nucleated cell counts came from reference gene primer amplification. Method: immunoSEQ multiplex PCR; TCRdb's copy keeps in-frame clones and lacks some. That table gives V, J and clone size, and the DNA gave D and trimming. The sample shows 100,000 or so clones, approximately 81% of them seen only once. This TCR was sampled from a man older than 75 with acute or convalescent COVID-19. This chain links TRBV29-1 with TRBJ1-4; 7 bases match TRBD1. The sample taken for sequencing was peripheral blood. DNA for the CDR3: TGCAGCGTGACAGGGTCGAATGAAAAACTGTTTTTT. This translates into CSVTGSNEKLFF.